This is a list of T cell receptor beta chains from one sample in a study of immune evolution from preneoplasia to lung adenocarcinoma. The table came from immunoSEQ multiplex PCR; TCRdb's copy has only in-frame clones and leaves some out. The table records 9,000 to 10,000 clones, approximately 90% of them present only once. Specimen: FFPE invasive lung adenocarcinoma tissue. These TCRs come from a person aged 65 to 79 with invasive lung adenocarcinoma. Some clones in this sample may be carry-over from other donors' samples. Both conserved end residues are part of each CDR3. The order of the fields is clone size, J gene, V gene, D gene, CDR3 protein, CDR3 DNA. A D gene is named only where the DNA matches it firmly. Where a row states a size, it is once, few, many or the class of an expanded clone; other rows omit it.

>-|TRBJ2-7|TRBV5-1|-
CASSLGPEQYF
TGCGCCAGCAGCTTGGGACCTGAGCAGTACTTC
>-|TRBJ2-7|TRBV6-6|-
CASSYSSIGQYF
TGTGCCAGCAGTTACTCGAGCATTGGGCAGTACTTC
>few|TRBJ1-1|TRBV7-9|-
CASSFGEGETF
TGTGCCAGCAGTTTCGGTGAGGGCGAGACGTTT
>-|TRBJ2-7|TRBV28|-
CASSLSVSAGSEQYF
TGTGCCAGCAGTTTATCGGTGTCGGCTGGCTCCGAGCAGTACTTC
>-|TRBJ1-4|TRBV5-1|TRBD1
CASSVSGGSTNEKLFF
TGCGCCAGCAGCGTTTCAGGGGGCTCGACTAATGAAAAACTGTTTTTT
>-|TRBJ2-1|TRBV29-1|TRBD2
CSVEKAGGSLGYNEQFF
TGCAGCGTTGAAAAAGCGGGAGGTTCCCTGGGCTACAATGAGCAGTTCTTC
>-|TRBJ2-3|TRBV10-2|TRBD2
CASNARGLAGKRSGDTQYF
TGCGCCAGCAACGCTCGCGGACTAGCGGGGAAACGGAGTGGGGATACGCAGTATTTT
>-|TRBJ2-7|TRBV7-9|-
CASSLAGLTYEQYF
TGTGCCAGCAGCTTAGCCGGTTTGACTTACGAGCAGTACTTC
>-|TRBJ1-5|TRBV28|-
CASSLRRLNQPQHF
TGTGCCAGCAGTTTGAGACGGCTAAATCAGCCCCAGCATTTT
>-|TRBJ2-3|TRBV5-6|-
CASSFADTQYF
TGTGCCAGCAGCTTTGCAGATACGCAGTATTTT
>few|TRBJ1-5|TRBV2|TRBD1
CASFTGGANQPQHF
TGTGCCAGCTTCACAGGGGGCGCGAATCAGCCCCAGCATTTT
>-|TRBJ1-4|TRBV19|-
CASSPTGSATNEKLFF
TGTGCCAGTAGCCCGACAGGATCCGCAACTAATGAAAAACTGTTTTTT
>-|TRBJ2-2|TRBV5-1|TRBD2
CASSLAGSGGFTGELFF
TGCGCCAGCAGCTTGGCGGGTAGCGGGGGCTTCACCGGGGAGCTGTTTTTT
>-|TRBJ1-1|TRBV30|TRBD1
CAWKRGLTEAFF
TGTGCCTGGAAGAGGGGGCTCACTGAAGCTTTCTTT
>few|TRBJ1-1|TRBV5-1|-
CASSLDVRGLKAFF
TGCGCCAGCAGCTTGGATGTTCGGGGGCTGAAAGCTTTCTTT
>few|TRBJ2-7|TRBV11-2|TRBD1
CASSLVGTAYEQYF
TGTGCCAGCAGCTTAGTAGGGACAGCTTACGAGCAGTACTTC
>few|TRBJ2-3|TRBV28|TRBD2
CASSWGLAPDTQYF
TGTGCCAGCAGTTGGGGACTAGCGCCGGATACGCAGTATTTT
>once|TRBJ1-5|TRBV28|TRBD1
CASSPGTGGFSNQPQHF
TGTGCCAGCAGTCCTGGGACAGGGGGCTTTAGCAATCAGCCCCAGCATTTT
>-|TRBJ2-7|TRBV29-1|-
CSVRRDLSSYEQYF
TGCAGCGTTCGGAGGGACTTAAGCTCCTACGAGCAGTACTTC
>few|TRBJ1-5|TRBV6-1|TRBD1
CASKRTGPRQPQHF
TGTGCCAGCAAAAGGACAGGGCCTCGGCAGCCCCAGCATTTT
>-|TRBJ1-2|TRBV20-1|-
CSAALGRDYTF
TGCAGTGCCGCCCTAGGCAGGGACTACACCTTC
>-|TRBJ1-2|TRBV4-1|-
CASSQASTGVIWTNYGYTF
TGCGCCAGCAGCCAAGCTAGCACCGGAGTAATATGGACTAACTATGGCTACACCTTC
>-|TRBJ1-5|TRBV7-3|TRBD1
CASTEGQFAVWVDQPQHF
TGTGCCAGCACCGAGGGACAGTTCGCCGTATGGGTTGACCAGCCCCAGCATTTT
>-|TRBJ1-1|TRBV6-5|TRBD1
CASNRRQGGTAFF
TGTGCCAGCAATCGACGACAGGGTGGGACAGCTTTCTTT
>-|TRBJ1-3|TRBV9|-
CASSVGTGPGNTIYF
TGTGCCAGCAGCGTGGGGACGGGTCCTGGAAACACCATATATTTT
>-|TRBJ1-2|TRBV30|TRBD1
CAWAQGQGNYGYTF
TGTGCCTGGGCCCAGGGACAGGGGAACTATGGCTACACCTTC
>once|TRBJ2-1|TRBV15|TRBD1
CATSPRTGGYNEQFF
TGTGCCACCAGCCCTCGGACAGGGGGTTACAATGAGCAGTTCTTC
>-|TRBJ2-1|TRBV7-9|-
CASSLGPAKQFF
TGTGCCAGCAGCTTAGGCCCGGCAAAGCAGTTCTTC
>-|TRBJ1-4|TRBV5-1|TRBD1
CASSATGGTNEKLFF
TGCGCCAGCAGCGCCACAGGGGGCACTAATGAAAAACTGTTTTTT
>-|TRBJ1-2|TRBV6-5|-
CASSYGGVYGYTF
TGTGCCAGCAGTTACGGGGGGGTCTATGGCTACACCTTC
>-|TRBJ1-1|TRBV2|-
CACSVGGGLTEAFF
TGTGCCTGCAGTGTGGGAGGGGGGCTCACTGAAGCTTTCTTT
>-|TRBJ1-5|TRBV6-1|-
CASSEYVLSNQPQHF
TGTGCCAGCAGTGAATACGTCCTTAGCAATCAGCCCCAGCATTTT
>-|TRBJ2-1|TRBV11-1|TRBD2
CASSSDVGGRWNEQFF
TGTGCCAGCAGCTCCGATGTGGGCGGGAGGTGGAATGAGCAGTTCTTC
>-|TRBJ2-3|TRBV2|-
CASSGPVGDAQYF
TGTGCCAGCAGTGGCCCCGTGGGGGATGCGCAGTATTTT
>-|TRBJ2-6|TRBV11-3|-
CASSRRVRQSRANVLTF
TGTGCCAGCAGCCGTAGGGTTCGACAAAGTCGGGCCAACGTCCTGACTTTC
>-|TRBJ2-5|TRBV6-5|-
CASGGRETQYF
TGTGCCAGCGGAGGTCGGGAGACCCAGTACTTC
>-|TRBJ2-3|TRBV5-1|-
CASSLWEPTGTDTQYF
TGCGCCAGCAGCTTGTGGGAGCCAACAGGTACAGATACGCAGTATTTT
>once|TRBJ2-3|TRBV18|-
CASSEVDTQYF
TGTGCCAGCTCAGAGGTAGATACGCAGTATTTT
>few|TRBJ2-2|TRBV18|-
CASSPPPVTDKNTGELFF
TGTGCCAGCTCACCTCCCCCTGTGACAGATAAGAACACCGGGGAGCTGTTTTTT
>-|TRBJ1-1|TRBV5-1|TRBD1
CASSLRTGLNTEAFF
TGCGCCAGCAGCCTCCGGACAGGTTTGAACACTGAAGCTTTCTTT